What follows describes a single T cell receptor (beta chain). Its antigen remains unidentified. The same CDR3 arises from other DNA sequences in this sample as well. The data belong to a study of shared clonotypes between healthy human individuals. Notes on the study in general: Clonotypes not shared had lower generation probabilities than those common to all four donors.

Repertoires were generated with immunoSEQ multiplex PCR, while TCRdb's copy carries only in-frame clones and drops some. The sample lists about 2.1 million clones; roughly 93% were seen once. Naive CD8 cells comprised CD45RO-negative, CCR7-positively selected cells, excluding terminally differentiated effector memory CD45RA+ cells. The donors, all of them Caucasian adults, lived in Nashville, Tennessee. Sequenced: naive CD8+ T cells from PBMCs. This TCR came from a man aged 18 to 29 in good health. Some clones in this sample may be carry-over from other donors' samples.

The chain's CDR3 is CASSLAPGPNTEAFF. The CDR3, as DNA: TGTGCCAGCAGCTTAGCTCCAGGGCCGAACACTGAAGCTTTCTTT. The chain employs TRBV7-9 and TRBJ1-1; D perhaps matches TRBD1 (5 bases). Germline CDR1 SEHNR, CDR2 FQNEAQ (reference sequence). V was clipped by 0 bases and J by 1 base, with 9 bases between them. This CDR3 has 15 residues.